What follows describes a single TCR beta chain. This sample is part of a study of type 1 regulatory T cells. TCRdb passed the reads through MiXCR, listing each CDR3 protein once. The table records around 88,000 distinct CDR3 sequences, roughly a third of them present only once. Trimming stripped 2 bases from V and 0 bases from J, with 13 bases between. There are 17 residues in the CDR3. The germline V gene has CDR1 SGHVS and CDR2 FQNEAQ. Sequenced input: CD4+ T cells, either the whole sample or a sorted fraction (not recorded which). This rearrangement joins TRBV7-8 to TRBJ2-2; either TRBD1 or TRBD2 may fit D (5 bases each). The source of this sequence is a human donor in good health. This CDR3 reads CASSLRWGRANTGELFF. CDR3 bases: TGTGCCAGCAGCTTACGGTGGGGACGTGCGAACACCGGGGAGCTGTTTTTT.